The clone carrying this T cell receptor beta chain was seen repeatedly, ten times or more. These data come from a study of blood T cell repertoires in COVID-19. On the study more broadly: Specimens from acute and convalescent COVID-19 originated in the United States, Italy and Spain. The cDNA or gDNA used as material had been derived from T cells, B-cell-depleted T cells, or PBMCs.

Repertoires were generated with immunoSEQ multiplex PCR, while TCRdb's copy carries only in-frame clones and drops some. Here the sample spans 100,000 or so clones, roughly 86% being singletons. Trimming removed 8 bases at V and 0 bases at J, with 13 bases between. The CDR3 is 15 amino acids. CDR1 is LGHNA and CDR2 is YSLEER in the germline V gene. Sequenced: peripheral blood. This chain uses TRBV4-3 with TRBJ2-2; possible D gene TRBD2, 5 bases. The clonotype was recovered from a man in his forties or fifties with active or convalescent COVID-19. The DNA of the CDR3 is TGCGCCAGCCGGGTAGACGGGGCGAACACCGGGGAGCTGTTTTTT. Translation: CASRVDGANTGELFF.